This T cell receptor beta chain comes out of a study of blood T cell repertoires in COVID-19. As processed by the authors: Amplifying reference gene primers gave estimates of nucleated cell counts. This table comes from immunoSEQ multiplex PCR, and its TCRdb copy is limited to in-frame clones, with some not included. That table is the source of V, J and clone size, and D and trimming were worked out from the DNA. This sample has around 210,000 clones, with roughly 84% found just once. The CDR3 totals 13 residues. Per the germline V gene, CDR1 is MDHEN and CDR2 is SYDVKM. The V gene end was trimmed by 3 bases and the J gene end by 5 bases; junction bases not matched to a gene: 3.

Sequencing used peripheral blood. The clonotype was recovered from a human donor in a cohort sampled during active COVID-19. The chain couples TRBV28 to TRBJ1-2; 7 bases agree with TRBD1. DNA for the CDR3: TGTGCCAGCAGTTTGGGACAGTTTTATGGCTACACCTTC. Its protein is CASSLGQFYGYTF.